These T cell receptor beta chains were read from a single sample in a study of blood T cell repertoires in COVID-19. The table came from immunoSEQ multiplex PCR; TCRdb's copy has only in-frame clones and leaves some out. The table shows about 500,000 clones, with around 90% occurring only once. Specimen: peripheral blood. The receptors were gathered from a woman in her fifties or sixties with COVID-19, enrolled during active disease. CDR3s include the opening cysteine and the closing phenylalanine or tryptophan. The D gene is left open where the match is weak. Rows give clone size only sometimes, using once, few, many, or a class for an expanded clone.

TRBD1	TRBV19	-	TRBJ1-2	CASSTGQGYGYTF	TGTGCCAGTAGTACGGGACAGGGCTATGGCTACACCTTC
-	TRBV3-1/TRBV3-2	few	TRBJ1-4	CATGAGVNEKLFF	TGTGCCACAGGGGCAGGGGTGAATGAAAAACTGTTTTTT
-	TRBV12-3/TRBV12-4	-	TRBJ1-4	CASSPGLWEKLFF	TGTGCCAGCAGCCCGGGACTGTGGGAAAAACTGTTTTTT
TRBD1	TRBV7-9	-	TRBJ2-1	CASSAGTGVYNEQFF	TGTGCCAGCAGTGCCGGGACAGGGGTCTACAATGAGCAGTTCTTC
-	TRBV5-1	-	TRBJ2-5	CASSYLSSETQYF	TGCGCCAGCAGCTACCTATCGTCCGAGACCCAGTACTTC
-	TRBV28	-	TRBJ1-2	CASSLPTGPPGYTF	TGTGCCAGCAGTTTACCGACAGGCCCCCCGGGCTACACCTTC
-	TRBV30	-	TRBJ1-1	CAWSVTVNTEAFF	TGTGCCTGGAGTGTGACAGTGAACACTGAAGCTTTCTTT
TRBD1	TRBV6-5	once	TRBJ2-3	CASRTGQGTDTQYF	TGTGCCAGCAGAACGGGACAGGGCACAGATACGCAGTATTTT
-	TRBV6-6	-	TRBJ1-4	CASSYGSGWGEEKLFF	TGTGCCAGCAGTTACGGGTCTGGATGGGGGGAGGAAAAACTGTTTTTT
-	TRBV6-1	-	TRBJ2-2	CASSEGVGVRTGELFF	TGTGCCAGCAGTGAAGGAGTCGGGGTTCGGACCGGGGAGCTGTTTTTT
-	TRBV5-4	-	TRBJ1-2	CASSLDGDYGYTF	TGTGCCAGCAGCCTGGACGGTGACTATGGCTACACCTTC
-	TRBV27	-	TRBJ1-1	CASSSTMATEAFF	TGTGCCAGCAGCAGTACTATGGCCACTGAAGCTTTCTTT
TRBD1	TRBV19	-	TRBJ1-2	CASSITGGDGFGYGYTF	TGTGCCAGTAGTATTACAGGGGGTGATGGGTTTGGCTATGGCTACACCTTC
-	TRBV7-9	-	TRBJ1-2	CASSYGWGYTF	TGTGCCAGCAGCTACGGGTGGGGCTACACCTTC
-	TRBV5-1	-	TRBJ1-1	CASSLGRGGANTEAFF	TGCGCCAGCAGCTTGGGGCGTGGGGGGGCGAACACTGAAGCTTTCTTT
-	TRBV9	-	TRBJ2-5	CASSVAGGSQETQYF	TGTGCCAGCAGCGTAGCGGGGGGCTCTCAAGAGACCCAGTACTTC
-	TRBV19	-	TRBJ1-2	CASSSPGLSYGYTF	TGTGCCAGTAGTTCTCCGGGACTGTCCTATGGCTACACCTTC
-	TRBV27	-	TRBJ1-6	CASSVGGPANSPLHF	TGTGCCAGCAGCGTGGGGGGGCCCGCTAATTCACCCCTCCACTTT
-	TRBV7-9	-	TRBJ2-2	CASTHGGGELFF	TGTGCCAGCACCCACGGGGGAGGGGAGCTGTTTTTT
TRBD2	TRBV15	-	TRBJ2-5	CATSRDGVAGGGTQYF	TGTGCCACCAGCAGAGATGGAGTAGCGGGGGGCGGGACCCAGTACTTC
-	TRBV2	once	TRBJ1-3	CASSIEGSGNTIYF	TGTGCCAGCAGTATCGAAGGGAGTGGAAACACCATATATTTT
-	TRBV5-1	-	TRBJ1-2	CASSLVRLGYGYTF	TGCGCCAGCAGCTTGGTCAGACTAGGATATGGCTACACCTTC
-	TRBV5-4	-	TRBJ1-2	CASSLVGGNGYTF	TGTGCCAGCAGCTTGGTAGGGGGTAATGGCTACACCTTC
-	TRBV10-3	-	TRBJ1-4	CATSGSTNEKLFF	TGTGCCACCTCAGGTTCAACTAATGAAAAACTGTTTTTT
-	TRBV12-3/TRBV12-4	-	TRBJ2-3	CASSVREGDTQYF	TGTGCCAGCAGTGTCCGCGAGGGAGATACGCAGTATTTT
-	TRBV5-5	-	TRBJ2-1	CASSGAYTEQFF	TGTGCCAGCAGCGGGGCATACACTGAGCAGTTCTTC
-	TRBV7-8	-	TRBJ1-1	CASSLYMNTEAFF	TGTGCCAGCAGCTTATATATGAACACTGAAGCTTTCTTT
-	TRBV5-4	-	TRBJ2-5	CASSFPTGRGETQYF	TGTGCCAGCAGCTTTCCAACAGGTCGGGGGGAGACCCAGTACTTC
TRBD2	TRBV30	once	TRBJ2-1	CAWNAGGIYNEQFF	TGTGCCTGGAACGCGGGGGGAATCTACAATGAGCAGTTCTTC
-	TRBV7-9	many	TRBJ1-2	CASSVPGHPYGYTF	TGTGCCAGCAGCGTACCGGGACACCCCTATGGCTACACCTTC
-	TRBV9	once	TRBJ1-6	CASSVGWGADSPLHF	TGTGCCAGCAGCGTAGGTTGGGGAGCAGACTCACCCCTCCACTTT
-	TRBV27	-	TRBJ1-2	CASSSSGGNYGYTF	TGTGCCAGCAGCTCGTCGGGGGGGAACTATGGCTACACCTTC
TRBD1	TRBV3-1/TRBV3-2	-	TRBJ2-5	CASSQTPTGSQETQYF	TGTGCCAGCAGCCAAACTCCGACAGGGAGCCAAGAGACCCAGTACTTC
TRBD2	TRBV11-2	-	TRBJ2-1	CASSLVASGGAAYYNEQFF	TGTGCCAGCAGCTTAGTTGCTAGCGGGGGGGCAGCGTACTACAATGAGCAGTTCTTC
-	TRBV6-5	-	TRBJ1-4	CASSVTLSAVKLFF	TGTGCCAGCAGCGTGACACTCTCAGCGGTAAAACTGTTTTTT
-	TRBV27	-	TRBJ2-3	CASRWDRGDTQYF	TGTGCCAGCAGGTGGGATCGGGGAGACACGCAGTATTTT
-	TRBV7-7	-	TRBJ2-1	CASSLGRGGDNEQFF	TGTGCCAGCAGCTTAGGTAGGGGGGGGGACAATGAGCAGTTCTTC
-	TRBV14	-	TRBJ2-3	CASSRSLATYTQYF	TGTGCCAGCAGCCGTTCGCTAGCGACGTATACGCAGTATTTT
-	TRBV11-2	-	TRBJ1-3	CASSSRSGSISSSGNTIYF	TGTGCCAGCAGCTCAAGGAGTGGGTCCATCTCGAGCTCTGGAAACACCATATATTTT
-	TRBV4-1	-	TRBJ1-5	CASSRTELENQPQHF	TGCGCCAGCAGCCGGACAGAGCTTGAAAATCAGCCCCAGCATTTT
-	TRBV19	-	TRBJ2-2	CASSISGGELFF	TGTGCCAGTAGTATTAGTGGCGGGGAGCTGTTTTTT
TRBD1	TRBV28	-	TRBJ1-4	CASRDRGATNEKLFF	TGTGCCAGCCGGGACAGGGGCGCAACTAATGAAAAACTGTTTTTT